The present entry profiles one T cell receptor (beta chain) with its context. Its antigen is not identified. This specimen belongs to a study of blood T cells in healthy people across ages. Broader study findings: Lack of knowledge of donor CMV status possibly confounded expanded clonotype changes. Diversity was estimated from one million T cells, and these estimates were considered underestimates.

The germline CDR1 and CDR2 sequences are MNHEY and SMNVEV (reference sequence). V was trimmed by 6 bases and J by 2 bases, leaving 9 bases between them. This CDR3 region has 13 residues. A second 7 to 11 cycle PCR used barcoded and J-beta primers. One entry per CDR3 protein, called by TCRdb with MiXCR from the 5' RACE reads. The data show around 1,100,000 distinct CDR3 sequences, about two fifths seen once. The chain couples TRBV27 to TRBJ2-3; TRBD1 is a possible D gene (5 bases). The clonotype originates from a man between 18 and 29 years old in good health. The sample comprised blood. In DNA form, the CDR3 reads TGTGCCAGCAGACGACAGTACACAGATACGCAGTATTTT. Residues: CASRRQYTDTQYF.